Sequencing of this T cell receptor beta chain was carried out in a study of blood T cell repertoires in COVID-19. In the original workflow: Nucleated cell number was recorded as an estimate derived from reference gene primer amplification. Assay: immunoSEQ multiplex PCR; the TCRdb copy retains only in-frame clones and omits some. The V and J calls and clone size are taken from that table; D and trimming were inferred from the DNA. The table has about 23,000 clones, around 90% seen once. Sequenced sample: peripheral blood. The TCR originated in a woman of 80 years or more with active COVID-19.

CDR3 protein: CASSQVTGEAGYTF. The CDR3 DNA is TGCGCCAGCAGCCAAGTGACAGGAGAAGCTGGCTACACCTTC. The chain combines TRBV4-1 with TRBJ1-2, with a weak D call TRBD1 (6 bases). The V gene's germline CDR1 is MGHRA and CDR2 YSYEKL. The CDR3 length is 14 residues. Between the trimmed V and J ends, which lost 1 base and 7 bases, there was a span of 13 bases.